This TCR beta chain came from a study of T cell repertoires in cytomegalovirus infection. Study results and caveats: Across the ex vivo response, the dominant clonotypes were HLA-C-restricted CMV-specific TCR beta clonotypes. Based on cumulative public TCR beta family frequency, carriers of CMV plus the relevant HLA were identified.

This clonotype was detected many times. The target antigen is unknown. The germline V gene has CDR1 SEHNR and CDR2 FQNEAQ (reference sequence). V shed 0 bases, J shed 5 bases, and the junction held 13 bases outside the gene matches. The CDR3 is 18 amino acids. From the reads, TCRdb called clonotypes with MiXCR, one entry per CDR3 protein. The sample holds 400,000 or so distinct CDR3 sequences, roughly 31% seen once. J is TRBJ2-5 and V is TRBV7-9; TRBD2 matches at 9 bases. The sequence was obtained from a human donor in good health (CMV status not recorded). Some clones in this sample may be carry-over from other donors' samples. Sequenced sample: PBMCs. CDR3: CASSLARLAGGPEETQYF. CDR3 nucleotide sequence: TGTGCCAGCAGCTTAGCCCGATTGGCGGGGGGGCCGGAGGAGACCCAGTACTTC. The variable domain in full, completed from reference TRBV7-9 and TRBJ2-5, reads DTGVSQNPRHKITKRGQNVTFRCDPISEHNRLYWYRQTLGQGPEFLTYFQNEAQLEKSRLLSDRFSAERPKGSFSTLEIQRTEQGDSAMYLCASSLARLAGGPEETQYFGPGTRLLVL.